Shown below are 29 T cell receptor beta chains from a single sample sequenced in a study of cytomegalovirus exposure and HLA in healthy donors. Amplification used 60 Vbeta primers and 13 Jbeta primers. Clones were read by immunoSEQ multiplex PCR, and TCRdb kept only the in-frame ones, dropping some. The data hold about 120,000 clones, with around 79% observed a single time. Material for sequencing was PBMCs. The receptors come from a woman aged 40 to 55 in good health and CMV-seronegative.

V and J are TRBV28 and TRBJ2-7, with a weak D call TRBD1 (5 bases). Germline V gene data show CDR1 as MDHEN and CDR2 as SYDVKM. Between the trimmed V and J ends, which lost 10 bases and 0 bases, there was a span of 13 bases. This CDR3 is 13 amino acids long. Here the CDR3 DNA reads TGTGCCACGACGGACACCCTCTCCTACGAGCAGTACTTC. Amino acids: CATTDTLSYEQYF. The entire variable domain, with the rest obtained from reference TRBV28 and TRBJ2-7, is as follows: DVKVTQSSRYLVKRTGEKVFLECVQDMDHENMFWYRQDPGLGLRLIYFSYDVKMKEKGDIPEGYSVSREKKERFSLILESASTNQTSMYLCATTDTLSYEQYFGPGTRLTVT.

This clone was seen just once. The chain employs TRBV19 and TRBJ1-1, with 7 bases fitting TRBD1. In germline, CDR1 is LNHDA, CDR2 SQIVND (reference sequence). Trimming at V came to 7 bases and at J to 6 bases, leaving 8 bases not matched to a gene. The CDR3 loop spans 13 amino acids. CDR3 nucleotides: TGTGCCAGTACCGCCGACAGGGCGGCTGAAGCTTTCTTT. Its protein is CASTADRAAEAFF. Full variable domain (rest looked up from reference TRBV19 and TRBJ1-1): DGGITQSPKYLFRKEGQNVTLSCEQNLNHDAMYWYRQDPGQGLRLIYYSQIVNDFQKGDIAEGYSVSREKKESFPLTVTSAQKNPTAFYLCASTADRAAEAFFGQGTRLTVV.

V and J are TRBV25-1 and TRBJ2-7; 8 bases match TRBD2. This CDR3 spans 16 amino acids. Trimming at V came to 1 base and at J to 0 bases, leaving 5 bases not matched to a gene. Germline CDR1 and CDR2: MGHDK and SYGVNS. CDR3 DNA: TGTGCCAGCAGTGAATTCGGTAGCGGGGACTCCTACGAGCAGTACTTC. As protein: CASSEFGSGDSYEQYF.

This clone came up a few times. The chain employs TRBV9 and TRBJ1-2; D is perhaps TRBD1 (5 bases). V gave up 2 bases and J gave up 3 bases, with 11 bases separating them. Germline V lookup: CDR1 SGDLS, CDR2 YYNGEE. This CDR3 has 14 residues. The CDR3 loop is CASSVYGGDYGYTF. The CDR3 bases are TGTGCCAGCAGCGTGTATGGGGGGGACTATGGCTACACCTTC.

The chain joins TRBV4-2 to TRBJ2-3; D is ambiguous. This CDR3 is 16 amino acids long. Per the germline V gene, CDR1 is LGHNA and CDR2 is YNFKEQ. The germline V and J ends were trimmed by 2 bases and 3 bases, with 15 bases remaining between them. This CDR3 is CASSQPLAPGTDTQYF. DNA of the CDR3: TGTGCCAGCAGCCAACCATTGGCACCAGGAACAGATACGCAGTATTTT.

This chain uses TRBV9 with TRBJ2-3, with 9 bases that match TRBD2. The CDR3 loop spans 16 amino acids. Germline V CDR1 and CDR2: SGDLS, YYNGEE. V trimming: 2 bases; J trimming: 0 bases; junction bases outside the gene matches: 4. This chain's CDR3 is CASSVRLAGSTDTQYF. The CDR3 DNA sequence: TGTGCCAGCAGCGTTCGCCTAGCGGGGAGCACAGATACGCAGTATTTT. Using reference TRBV9 and TRBJ2-3 for the parts outside the CDR3, the full variable domain is DSGVTQTPKHLITATGQRVTLRCSPRSGDLSVYWYQQSLDQGLQFLIQYYNGEERAKGNILERFSAQQFPDLHSELNLSSLELGDSALYFCASSVRLAGSTDTQYFGPGTRLTVL.

J is TRBJ2-7 and V is TRBV5-1, with TRBD2 matching over 10 bases. The CDR3 contains 15 residues. Germline V gene sequence: CDR1 SGHRS, CDR2 YFSETQ. V shed 4 bases and J 5 bases; nucleotides not matched to a gene: 9. CDR3 coding DNA: TGCGCCAGCAGCCCCCTAGCGGGAGTAGGTCACGAGCAGTACTTC. Translated: CASSPLAGVGHEQYF.

The chain couples TRBV6-1 to TRBJ1-1; 7 bases match TRBD1. The CDR3 runs to 14 residues. The V and J ends lost 6 bases and 0 bases, in that order; junction bases with no gene match: 4. The V gene's germline CDR1 is MNHNS and CDR2 SASEGT. Written as DNA, the CDR3 is TGTGCCAGCAGAACGGGACAGATGAACACTGAAGCTTTCTTT. It is translated as CASRTGQMNTEAFF.

This rearrangement joins TRBV6-5 to TRBJ2-5; possible D gene TRBD2, 6 bases. The ends were cut back, 0 bases at V and 6 bases at J, with 11 bases in the middle. Germline CDR1 is MNHEY and CDR2 is SVGAGI. This CDR3 has 14 residues. For the CDR3, the DNA is TGTGCCAGCAGTTACTCTCGGGGGTGGAAGACCCAGTACTTC. This codes for CASSYSRGWKTQYF.

The chain carries TRBV19 and TRBJ2-7; TRBD1 is a possible D gene (5 bases). Between the trimmed V and J ends, which lost 4 bases and 3 bases, there was a span of 10 bases. Per the germline V gene, CDR1 is LNHDA and CDR2 is SQIVND (reference sequence). This CDR3 region has 13 residues. The CDR3 sequence is CASSTGSLYEQYF. In nucleotides, the CDR3 is TGTGCCAGTAGTACAGGGTCTCTCTACGAGCAGTACTTC.

V is TRBV28 and J is TRBJ2-5, with 10 bases that match TRBD1. Germline V gene data show CDR1 as MDHEN and CDR2 as SYDVKM. The V and J ends lost 6 bases and 5 bases, in that order; junction bases with no gene match: 12. This CDR3 region has 16 residues. Here the CDR3 DNA reads TGTGCCAGCAGCGACAGGGGGCGCGGGAAAGACGAGACCCAGTACTTC. It yields the protein CASSDRGRGKDETQYF.

CDR3 sequence reads: CASSGAIGGTEAFF. In DNA form, the CDR3 reads TGCGCCAGCAGCGGGGCGATCGGGGGCACTGAAGCTTTCTTT. The chain joins TRBV5-1 to TRBJ1-1, with D tentatively TRBD1 (5 bases). The ends were cut back, 4 bases at V and 4 bases at J, with 14 bases in the middle. The CDR3 is 14 amino acids. Germline loops: CDR1 SGHRS, CDR2 YFSETQ.

This chain connects TRBV28 to TRBJ2-4, with D perhaps matching TRBD2 (5 bases). V gave up 6 bases and J gave up 7 bases, with 13 bases separating them. This CDR3 contains 13 residues. Germline V gene lookup returns CDR1 MDHEN and CDR2 SYDVKM. The CDR3 region is CASSRTGLNIQYF. In DNA, the CDR3 is TGTGCCAGCAGCCGGACTGGGTTGAACATTCAGTACTTC.

This clone came up a few times. The chain links TRBV7-2 to TRBJ2-1, with 11 bases fitting TRBD2. The CDR3 contains 13 residues. V lost 8 bases to trimming and J lost 7 bases; unmatched junction nucleotides: 4. Germline V CDR1 and CDR2: SGHTA, FQGNSA. The CDR3 region is CASRLAGGNEQFF. Written as DNA, the CDR3 is TGTGCCAGCCGGCTAGCGGGAGGTAATGAGCAGTTCTTC.

The genes are TRBV7-9 and TRBJ2-1; 7 nucleotides match TRBD1. The CDR3 sequence is 13 residues long. V was pared by 5 bases and J by 3 bases, with 1 base of the junction left unmatched. In germline, CDR1 is SEHNR, CDR2 FQNEAQ (reference sequence). The CDR3 DNA sequence: TGTGCCAGCAGCCGACAGGGCTACAATGAGCAGTTCTTC. Protein product: CASSRQGYNEQFF.

This chain links TRBV28 with TRBJ1-2; 7 bases match TRBD1. The CDR3 has 14 residues. The ends lost 6 bases at V and 6 bases at J; junction bases unmatched: 10. Germline CDR1 MDHEN, CDR2 SYDVKM. The CDR3 nucleotides are TGTGCCAGCAGCCTCCAGGGGGAAAGAGATGGCTACACCTTC. It codes for CASSLQGERDGYTF.

This chain joins TRBV7-9 and TRBJ2-7; D is possibly TRBD2 (6 bases). Germline-derived CDR1 and CDR2 are SEHNR and FQNEAQ (reference sequence). Trimming cost V 0 bases and J 4 bases, with 13 bases left between them. The CDR3 spans 15 residues. This CDR3 is CASSLAEGLRYEQYF. CDR3 in DNA: TGTGCCAGCAGCTTAGCTGAGGGACTTCGATACGAGCAGTACTTC.

The rearrangement uses TRBV10-1 and TRBJ2-1, with TRBD1 matching over 9 bases. This CDR3 has 14 amino acids. Trimming cost V 4 bases and J 8 bases; bases outside gene matches: 6. Germline values: CDR1 WNHNN, CDR2 SYGVQD (reference sequence). The CDR3 DNA sequence: TGCGCCAGCAGTGCTACACAGGGGGCTGATGAGCAGTTCTTC. It is translated as CASSATQGADEQFF.

With respect to this clone: Sequence at one end of the junction differs from germline and may be a read error. The chain links TRBV7-9 to TRBJ1-1; 8 bases fit TRBD1. The CDR3 loop spans 14 amino acids. Germline-derived CDR1 and CDR2 are SEHNR and FQNEAQ (reference sequence). This chain's CDR3 is CSSSSTGGNTEAFF. Here the CDR3 DNA reads TGTTCCAGCAGCTCCACAGGGGGGAACACTGAAGCTTTCTTT.

This chain links TRBV5-1 with TRBJ2-5; 8 bases fit TRBD1. The CDR3 loop spans 18 amino acids. Losses at the gene ends were 3 bases for V and 0 bases for J; bases not matched to a gene: 13. CDR1 and CDR2 from the germline V gene are SGHRS and YFSETQ. CDR3 DNA sequence: TGCGCCAGCAGCTCCCCCAGATGGACAGGGTTGTACCAAGAGACCCAGTACTTC. This codes for CASSSPRWTGLYQETQYF.

On this clone: One end of the junction is discordant with germline, which a read error may explain. The V gene is TRBV27, the J gene TRBJ1-2, with 7 bases matching TRBD1. This CDR3 has 14 amino acids. Germline V gene data show CDR1 as MNHEY and CDR2 as SMNVEV (reference sequence). The CDR3 region has the DNA TGTGCCAGCAGTCGAAAAGGGACAGCTGATGGCTACTCCTTC. Protein: CASSRKGTADGYSF.

The CDR3 DNA is TGTGCCAGCAGCGTAGCTCGTAACAGGGGTTCAGTCGGAGGCAATCAGCCCCAGCATTTT. Translated: CASSVARNRGSVGGNQPQHF. V usage is TRBV9 and J usage is TRBJ1-5; TRBD1 aligns across 7 bases. J lost 2 bases, V lost 0 bases, and 17 bases had no gene match. Germline lookup yields CDR1 SGDLS and CDR2 YYNGEE. This CDR3 is 20 amino acids long.

This sequence joins TRBV13 and TRBJ1-3; no clear D gene. V lost 0 bases, J lost 3 bases, and 9 bases lay in between. This CDR3 region has 15 residues. Germline CDR1 and CDR2: PRHDT and FYEKMQ (reference sequence). In DNA form, the CDR3 reads TGTGCCAGCAGCTTAGGCGTGGGCTATGGAAACACCATATATTTT. The encoded protein is CASSLGVGYGNTIYF.

V is TRBV2 and J is TRBJ1-1; 7 bases align to TRBD1. V was pared by 7 bases and J by 2 bases, with 7 bases of the junction left unmatched. The CDR3 has 14 amino acids. Looked up from germline, CDR1 is SNHLY and CDR2 is FYNNEI. The CDR3 DNA reads TGTGCCAGCATGGGGGGACAGATAAACACTGAAGCTTTCTTT. Amino acids: CASMGGQINTEAFF.

The chain employs TRBV5-1 and TRBJ2-2, with D tentatively TRBD1 (6 bases). The CDR3 spans 14 residues. V lost 0 bases and J 4 bases, leaving 7 bases between the germline ends. Germline V gene data show CDR1 as SGHRS and CDR2 as YFSETQ. CDR3 bases: TGCGCCAGCAGCTTGGGAGGGGGCACCGGGGAGCTGTTTTTT. Translating gives CASSLGGGTGELFF.

The V call is TRBV28, the J call TRBJ2-1; no definite D call. Germline CDR1 reads MDHEN; CDR2 reads SYDVKM. The CDR3 consists of 10 residues. V lost 6 bases and J 10 bases, leaving 7 bases between the germline ends. CDR3 sequence: CASRPGEQFF. CDR3 coding DNA: TGTGCCAGCAGGCCTGGCGAGCAGTTCTTC.

The chain recombines TRBV4-2 with TRBJ2-5; tentative D call: TRBD2 (5 bases). This CDR3 spans 14 amino acids. Looked up from germline, CDR1 is LGHNA and CDR2 is YNFKEQ. The V end lost 3 bases, the J end lost 3 bases, and 11 bases lay between the germline ends. CDR3 in amino acids: CASSQEGREETQYF. The CDR3 bases are TGTGCCAGCAGCCAGGAAGGGAGAGAAGAGACCCAGTACTTC.

This rearrangement joins TRBV6-5 to TRBJ2-7, with 9 bases matching TRBD1. The CDR3 length is 13 residues. Germline assignment: CDR1 MNHEY and CDR2 SVGAGI. V gave up 6 bases and J gave up 5 bases; unmatched junction bases: 5. CDR3 protein: CASRGQGKNEQYF. The CDR3 region has the DNA TGTGCCAGCAGGGGACAGGGTAAGAACGAGCAGTACTTC.

The V and J genes are TRBV6-5 and TRBJ1-6; 7 positions match TRBD1. V dropped 6 bases and J dropped 7; count of bases not matched to a gene: 3. The CDR3 has 13 residues. In germline, CDR1 is MNHEY, CDR2 SVGAGI. CDR3 coding DNA: TGTGCCAGCAGCCAGACAGGGAATTCACCCCTCCACTTT. Translating it yields CASSQTGNSPLHF.